One and the same sample provided the 17 T cell receptor beta chains below, sequenced in a study of OX40 agonist ivuxolimab in advanced cancers. Produced via immunoSEQ multiplex PCR; TCRdb's table is partial and in-frame only. The sample holds about 78,000 clones, under 90% seen once. The sequenced sample was CD4+ or CD8+ T cells sorted from blood, obtained in a trial of the OX40 agonist ivuxolimab. These receptors were collected from an adult with an advanced solid tumor such as melanoma, head and neck, liver or kidney cancer.

The rearrangement joins TRBV5-1 to TRBJ2-3, with D possibly called TRBD1 or TRBD2 (6 bases each). From germline, CDR1 is SGHRS and CDR2 YFSETQ. V was cut by 5 bases and J by 0 bases, with 10 bases left in between. This CDR3 is 14 amino acids long. The CDR3 nucleotides read TGCGCCAGCAGGCCGGGGGCTAGCACAGATACGCAGTATTTT. Its protein is CASRPGASTDTQYF.

V gene TRBV7-9 combines with J gene TRBJ1-3; no definite D call. The CDR3 is 18 residues long. V shed 0 bases and J shed 0 bases, with 15 bases lying between them. Germline values: CDR1 SEHNR, CDR2 FQNEAQ (reference sequence). DNA of the CDR3: TGTGCCAGCAGCTTAGCTTTGAGGGCCTCTCCCTCTGGAAACACCATATATTTT. It yields the protein CASSLALRASPSGNTIYF.

This clone was seen a handful of times. The genes are TRBV10-2 and TRBJ2-2; D not resolved. Per the germline V gene, CDR1 is WSHSY and CDR2 is SAAADI. CDR3 size: 14 residues. V was clipped by 5 bases and J by 4 bases, with 11 bases between them. The CDR3 nucleotides are TGCGCCAGCAGTCCTCAACCATCCACCGGGGAGCTGTTTTTT. Translated, it gives CASSPQPSTGELFF.

CDR3 protein: CASSFSAHTDTQYF. CDR3 sequence (DNA): TGTGCCAGCAGCTTTTCAGCTCACACAGATACGCAGTATTTT. The chain combines TRBV7-6 with TRBJ2-3; no definite D call. The CDR3 extends over 14 amino acids. CDR1 and CDR2 from the germline V gene are SGHVS and FNYEAQ. V dropped 3 bases and J dropped 2 bases, with 9 bases sitting between them. The whole variable domain, remainder taken from reference TRBV7-6 and TRBJ2-3, is GAGVSQSPRYKVTKRGQDVALRCDPISGHVSLYWYRQALGQGPEFLTYFNYEAQQDKSGLPNDRFSAERPEGSISTLTIQRTEQRDSAMYRCASSFSAHTDTQYFGPGTRLTVL.

The chain joins TRBV9 to TRBJ1-2, with 9 nucleotides matching TRBD1. CDR3 length equals 16 residues. J gave up 4 bases and V 6 bases, and 13 bases lay outside the gene matches. Germline V gene sequence: CDR1 SGDLS, CDR2 YYNGEE. The CDR3 region has the DNA TGTGCCAGCACCTTAGGGGTGACAGGGGGTGCCTATGGCTACACCTTC. Amino acid sequence: CASTLGVTGGAYGYTF.

This clone was counted only a few times. V usage is TRBV29-1 and J usage is TRBJ1-1, with 7 bases lining up with TRBD1. CDR3 size: 15 residues. The ends lost 8 bases at V and 6 bases at J; junction bases unmatched: 18. CDR1 is SQVTM, CDR2 ANQGSEA, per germline. CDR3 amino acids: CSSVGQYKRSAEAFF. CDR3 DNA: TGCAGCTCGGTGGGACAGTACAAAAGATCCGCTGAAGCTTTCTTT.

The chain employs TRBV20-1 and TRBJ1-2; D is uncertain. Trimming removed 4 bases at V and 1 base at J, with 4 bases between. The CDR3 has 11 residues. CDR1 and CDR2 (germline): DFQATT, SNEGSKA (reference sequence). CDR3 bases: TGCAGTGCTACCGGTAACTATGGCTACACCTTC. Protein sequence: CSATGNYGYTF.

Written as DNA, the CDR3 is TGTGCCTGGTCCTTCTCACGGGAAGGCTACACCTTC. Translating gives CAWSFSREGYTF. The chain links TRBV30 to TRBJ1-2; D call uncertain. Deletions cut 5 bases from V and 8 bases from J, with 15 bases between. The germline gives CDR1 GTSNPN, CDR2 SVGIG (reference sequence). The CDR3 sequence is 12 residues long.

The chain is built from TRBV12-5 and TRBJ1-1; TRBD1 matches 9 bases. Germline V gene lookup returns CDR1 LGHNT and CDR2 FRNRAP. The CDR3 runs to 17 residues. J was trimmed by 4 bases and V by 0 bases; bases with no gene match: 9. CDR3 nucleotide sequence: TGTGCTAGTGGTTTGGTCCCGGGACAGGGTTTGGGCACTGAAGCTTTCTTT. As protein: CASGLVPGQGLGTEAFF.

This chain joins TRBV18 and TRBJ1-2; D is unclear. Germline V gene sequence: CDR1 KGHSH, CDR2 LQKENI. V lost 3 bases, J lost 5 bases, and 7 bases lay in between. This CDR3 is 12 amino acids long. CDR3 region: CASSPDRYGYTF. The CDR3 coding sequence is TGTGCCAGCTCACCGGACCGATATGGCTACACCTTC.

Worth noting for this clone: This specimen includes other DNA sequences encoding the same CDR3. This chain joins TRBV5-1 and TRBJ1-2; no reliable D call. Germline CDR1 SGHRS, CDR2 YFSETQ. The CDR3 is 12 residues long. Trimming cost V 2 bases and J 14 bases, with 16 bases left between them. The CDR3, as DNA: TGCGCCAGCAGCTTTAACAGCCCCGGAAGGACCTTC. Translating gives CASSFNSPGRTF.

DNA of the CDR3: TGTGCCAGCAGCCTGTATACAGATACGCAGTATTTT. Translating gives CASSLYTDTQYF. The chain recombines TRBV13 with TRBJ2-3, with unresolved D. Trimming shortened V by 5 bases and J by 3 bases, and 6 bases separated the two germline ends. CDR3 length: 12 amino acids. Per germline, CDR1 PRHDT and CDR2 FYEKMQ (reference sequence).

The CDR3: CASSFWLAAMNTGELFF. The CDR3, as DNA: TGTGCCAGCAGTTTTTGGCTAGCGGCTATGAACACCGGGGAGCTGTTTTTT. This chain uses TRBV28 with TRBJ2-2; 7 nucleotides line up with TRBD2. The CDR3 runs to 17 residues. V lost 3 bases and J lost 1; bases outside the gene matches: 8. The V gene's germline CDR1 is MDHEN and CDR2 SYDVKM.

The chain carries TRBV7-9 and TRBJ2-5; D possibly uses TRBD1 or TRBD2 (6 bases each). Trimming took off 2 bases at V and 5 bases at J, with 18 bases between the two ends. Germline lookup yields CDR1 SEHNR and CDR2 FQNEAQ (reference sequence). The CDR3 is 16 amino acids. CDR3 sequence: CASSLLNLRGRETQYF. CDR3 in DNA: TGTGCCAGCAGCTTATTAAATTTACGGGGGCGGGAGACCCAGTACTTC.

Ten or more counts support this clone. The CDR3: CASMRGSGESNQPQHF. DNA of the CDR3: TGTGCCAGTATGCGTGGGAGCGGTGAGAGCAATCAGCCCCAGCATTTT. This chain joins TRBV19 and TRBJ1-5; D is undetermined. This CDR3 has 16 residues. V was cut by 7 bases and J by 1 base, with 17 bases left in between. Looked up from germline, CDR1 is LNHDA and CDR2 is SQIVND (reference sequence).

V usage is TRBV6-1 and J usage is TRBJ1-2; 10 bases align to TRBD1. CDR1 MNHNS and CDR2 SASEGT come from the germline V gene. The junction had 8 bases not matched to a gene; V was cut back by 8 bases and J by 2 bases. The CDR3 contains 15 residues. CDR3 residues: CASGWGDRGNYGYTF. The CDR3 nucleotides read TGTGCCAGCGGGTGGGGGGACAGGGGAAACTATGGCTACACCTTC.

The chain carries TRBV28 and TRBJ1-3; D may be TRBD1 (5 bases). Trimming removed 5 bases at V and 0 bases at J, with 11 bases between. The CDR3 is made up of 15 amino acids. Germline lookup yields CDR1 MDHEN and CDR2 SYDVKM. The chain's CDR3 is CASSPGRISGNTIYF. The CDR3 DNA is TGTGCCAGCAGTCCGGGACGGATCTCTGGAAACACCATATATTTT. Full variable domain (remainder filled in from reference TRBV28 and TRBJ1-3): DVKVTQSSRYLVKRTGEKVFLECVQDMDHENMFWYRQDPGLGLRLIYFSYDVKMKEKGDIPEGYSVSREKKERFSLILESASTNQTSMYLCASSPGRISGNTIYFGEGSWLTVV.